The 17 T cell receptor beta chains listed next were all sequenced from one sample in a study. TCRdb recomputed calls from the 5' RACE reads with MiXCR, one row per CDR3 protein. Among approximately 40,000 distinct CDR3 sequences listed, roughly 31% were seen once. The specimen was tumor-infiltrating memory CD4+ T cells sorted from the breast tumor. Subset specified: memory CD4+ T cells, CD4+CD45RO+CD25-. All receptors come from a female donor with breast cancer.

The V call is TRBV28, the J call TRBJ2-7; D gene unclear. This CDR3 spans 12 amino acids. From germline, CDR1 is MDHEN and CDR2 SYDVKM. V lost 3 bases, J lost 1 base, and 4 bases lay in between. CDR3 loop: CASSLISYEQYF. Here the CDR3 DNA reads TGTGCCAGCAGTTTGATTTCCTACGAGCAGTACTTC.

The V gene is TRBV4-3, the J gene TRBJ1-3; D not certain. The CDR3 is 14 residues long. The germline V gene has CDR1 LGHNA and CDR2 YSLEER. With 5 bases removed from V and 4 bases from J, the gap between germline ends came to 12 bases. The CDR3 DNA reads TGCGCCAGCAGCAAAAGTACGAGAGGAAACACCATATATTTT. Protein: CASSKSTRGNTIYF.

There are a few counts of this clonotype. V usage is TRBV13 and J usage is TRBJ2-7; D is uncertain. The CDR3 contains 15 residues. Per germline, CDR1 PRHDT and CDR2 FYEKMQ (reference sequence). The V gene lost 0 bases and the J gene lost 4 bases, with 13 bases spanning the gap. The CDR3 sequence is CASSLGSNRIYEQYF. In DNA form, the CDR3 reads TGTGCCAGCAGCTTAGGAAGCAACCGAATATACGAGCAGTACTTC.

This rearrangement joins TRBV7-9 to TRBJ2-1; 9 bases agree with TRBD2. With V trimmed by 7 bases and J by 10 bases, 5 bases remained unmatched. The germline CDR1 and CDR2 sequences are SEHNR and FQNEAQ (reference sequence). This CDR3 comprises 12 residues. This CDR3 is CASNPTSGEQFF. CDR3 DNA sequence: TGTGCCAGCAACCCGACTAGCGGCGAGCAGTTCTTC.

This clonotype was recorded at least ten times. The chain carries TRBV20-1 and TRBJ1-1, with 9 bases that match TRBD1. The length of the CDR3 is 12 residues. J gave up 7 bases and V 6 bases, and 6 bases lay outside the gene matches. Germline lookup yields CDR1 DFQATT and CDR2 SNEGSKA (reference sequence). The CDR3 sequence is CSARRDRDEAFF. The CDR3 bases are TGCAGTGCCCGTCGGGACAGGGATGAAGCTTTCTTT.

A few counts support this clonotype. V usage is TRBV4-2 and J usage is TRBJ1-1, with TRBD1 matching over 9 bases. From germline, CDR1 is LGHNA and CDR2 YNFKEQ. Germline trimming cut 3 bases from V and 3 bases from J; bases unmatched to any gene: 8. This CDR3 contains 16 residues. The CDR3 spells CASSQARQGGDTEAFF. DNA of the CDR3: TGTGCCAGCAGCCAGGCCCGACAGGGGGGGGACACTGAAGCTTTCTTT.

J is TRBJ1-1 and V is TRBV7-3; D gene ambiguous. V was cut by 5 bases and J by 1 base, with 11 bases left in between. The CDR3 runs 14 residues. Germline CDR1 is SGHTA and CDR2 is FQGTGA. The CDR3: CASSPGRTNTEAFF. The CDR3 DNA is TGTGCCAGCAGCCCGGGTCGGACGAACACTGAAGCTTTCTTT. The whole variable domain, filled in from reference TRBV7-3 and TRBJ1-1, reads GAGVSQTPSNKVTEKGKYVELRCDPISGHTALYWYRQSLGQGPEFLIYFQGTGAADDSGLPNDRFFAVRPEGSVSTLKIQRTERGDSAVYLCASSPGRTNTEAFFGQGTRLTVV.

This clonotype was seen many times. This chain links TRBV7-3 with TRBJ2-3; D is undetermined. Per the germline V gene, CDR1 is SGHTA and CDR2 is FQGTGA. The V end lost 2 bases, the J end lost 2 bases, and 5 bases lay between the germline ends. This CDR3 comprises 13 residues. The CDR3 sequence: CASSLPFTDTQYF. Written as DNA, the CDR3 is TGTGCCAGCAGCTTACCCTTCACAGATACGCAGTATTTT.

The rearrangement joins TRBV27 to TRBJ1-2, with D unclear. The germline gives CDR1 MNHEY, CDR2 SMNVEV (reference sequence). This CDR3 is built from 11 residues. V gave up 6 bases and J gave up 6 bases, with 8 bases separating them. This chain's CDR3 is CASRELDGYTF. The CDR3 coding sequence is TGTGCCAGCAGGGAGTTGGATGGCTACACCTTC.

The chain is built from TRBV28 and TRBJ2-1; 14 bases map to TRBD2. In germline, CDR1 is MDHEN, CDR2 SYDVKM. The V segment lost 4 bases and the J segment 10 bases; nucleotides outside the gene matches: 6. This CDR3 region has 15 residues. CDR3 coding DNA: TGTGCCAGCAGTTGGGGACTAGCGGGAGTGCGCGAGCAGTTCTTC. Protein sequence: CASSWGLAGVREQFF.

There are a few counts of this clonotype. The rearrangement uses TRBV12-3 or TRBV12-4 and TRBJ2-7; tentative D call: TRBD2 (5 bases). The V end was cut by 6 bases, the J end by 5 bases, with 17 bases between. The length of the CDR3 is 14 residues. The CDR3 spells CASSSNGVRDEQYF. The CDR3 nucleotides read TGTGCCAGCAGCTCGAACGGGGTGAGGGACGAGCAGTACTTC.

The chain couples TRBV20-1 to TRBJ1-2; the D gene is possibly TRBD1 (6 bases). Germline CDR1 reads DFQATT; CDR2 reads SNEGSKA (reference sequence). The ends were cut back, 1 base at V and 7 bases at J, with 13 bases in the middle. CDR3 length: 13 amino acids. The CDR3 loop is CSARVNRGGGYTF. In DNA, the CDR3 is TGCAGTGCTAGAGTTAACCGAGGGGGTGGCTACACCTTC.

The rearrangement links TRBV12-3 or TRBV12-4 to TRBJ1-6; no clear D. V dropped 3 bases and J dropped 0 bases, with 3 bases sitting between them. CDR3 length: 14 amino acids. CDR3 region: CASSFGSYNSPLHF. The CDR3 coding sequence is TGTGCCAGCAGTTTTGGCTCCTATAATTCACCCCTCCACTTT.

As regards this clonotype: This may come from a read error, since a much larger clone is one base off. The genes are TRBV7-8 and TRBJ2-2; possibly TRBD2 for D (5 bases). The CDR3 extends over 12 amino acids. Germline V gene sequence: CDR1 SGHVS, CDR2 FQNEAQ. The CDR3, as DNA: TGTGCCAGCAAGGGTAACACCGGGGAGCTGGTTTTT. Protein sequence: CASKGNTGELVF.

This clonotype was seen only a few times. V is TRBV11-2 and J is TRBJ2-7, with D perhaps TRBD2 (6 bases). Germline assignment: CDR1 SGHAT and CDR2 FQNNGV. The CDR3 has 14 amino acids. Trimming stripped 3 bases from V and 6 bases from J, with 15 bases between. The CDR3 nucleotides are TGTGCCAGCAGCTTTGCGGGGAAAGTTCTCGAGCAGTACTTC. This codes for CASSFAGKVLEQYF.

The CDR3 sequence is CASSSRGTYEQYF. In nucleotides, the CDR3 is TGTGCCAGCAGCTCAAGAGGGACCTACGAGCAGTACTTC. This chain uses TRBV13 with TRBJ2-7; D might be TRBD2 (5 bases). The CDR3 extends over 13 amino acids. The germline V gene has CDR1 PRHDT and CDR2 FYEKMQ (reference sequence). The V end lost 4 bases, the J end lost 2 bases, and 9 bases lay between the germline ends.

The chain recombines TRBV20-1 with TRBJ1-4, with 10 bases that match TRBD1. The CDR3 covers 18 residues. Germline loops: CDR1 DFQATT, CDR2 SNEGSKA (reference sequence). V gave up 1 base and J gave up 3 bases; unmatched junction bases: 11. The CDR3 loop is CSARAFRQGARANEKLFF. The CDR3 DNA sequence: TGCAGTGCTAGAGCTTTTAGACAGGGGGCAAGGGCTAATGAAAAACTGTTTTTT.